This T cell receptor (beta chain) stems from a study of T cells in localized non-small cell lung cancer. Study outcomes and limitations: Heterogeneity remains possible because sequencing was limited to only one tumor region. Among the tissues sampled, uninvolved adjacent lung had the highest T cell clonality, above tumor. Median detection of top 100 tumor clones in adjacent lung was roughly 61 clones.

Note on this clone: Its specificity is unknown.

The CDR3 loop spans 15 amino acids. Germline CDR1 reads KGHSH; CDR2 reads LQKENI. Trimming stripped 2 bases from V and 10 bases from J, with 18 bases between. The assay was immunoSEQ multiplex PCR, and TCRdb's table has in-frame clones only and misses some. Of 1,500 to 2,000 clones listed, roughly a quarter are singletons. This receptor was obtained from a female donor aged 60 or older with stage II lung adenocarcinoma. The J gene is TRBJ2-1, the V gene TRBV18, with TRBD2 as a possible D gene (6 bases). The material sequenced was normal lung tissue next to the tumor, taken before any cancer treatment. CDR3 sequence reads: CASSPGASSGGEQFF. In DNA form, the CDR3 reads TGTGCCAGCTCACCAGGTGCTAGTTCCGGGGGAGAGCAGTTCTTC.